A single sample gave rise to the 10 T cell receptor beta chains below, sequenced in a study of blood T cell repertoires in COVID-19. Sequencing used immunoSEQ multiplex PCR; TCRdb keeps in-frame clones, though not all of them. The table has 150,000 to 200,000 clones, 80% to 85% seen once. The sample comprised peripheral blood. These receptors came from a human donor with acute or convalescent COVID-19. The donor label of this sample is uncertain.

The sample holds a few counts of this clone. This rearrangement joins TRBV30 to TRBJ1-2; D is undetermined. The germline V gene encodes CDR1 GTSNPN and CDR2 SVGIG (reference sequence). The V and J ends lost 0 bases and 8 bases respectively, with 19 bases between them. This CDR3 spans 15 amino acids. CDR3: CAWSVKAAGSTGYTF. The CDR3 DNA reads as TGTGCCTGGAGTGTAAAAGCGGCGGGGAGTACCGGCTACACCTTC.

This clone was observed a single time. The chain has TRBV5-1 and TRBJ1-4; 7 positions match TRBD1. In germline, CDR1 is SGHRS, CDR2 YFSETQ. This CDR3 spans 16 amino acids. V trimming: 7 bases; J trimming: 0 bases; junction bases outside the gene matches: 9. The CDR3 sequence is CASRPGTAATNEKLFF. The CDR3 DNA reads TGCGCCAGCCGCCCCGGGACAGCCGCAACTAATGAAAAACTGTTTTTT.

This clone turned up a few times. This chain uses TRBV6-5 with TRBJ2-7, with D possibly matching TRBD1 (6 bases). The germline V and J ends were trimmed by 6 bases and 3 bases, with 15 bases remaining between them. CDR1 is MNHEY, CDR2 SVGAGI, per germline. This CDR3 has 14 residues. CDR3 residues: CASSPGHRNYEQYF. Written as DNA, the CDR3 is TGTGCCAGCAGCCCGGGACACCGAAACTACGAGCAGTACTTC.

Written as DNA, the CDR3 is TGCACCAGCAGCCACCAGATGCGCGGGGGGGACAATGAGCAGTTCTTC. Its translation: CTSSHQMRGGDNEQFF. The chain combines TRBV1 with TRBJ2-1; TRBD2 is the table's D call, not checked against the DNA. TRBV1 is annotated as a pseudogene. The CDR3 has 16 residues.

This clone was found once. V and J are TRBV5-1 and TRBJ2-2; 12 bases match TRBD2. The ends lost 4 bases at V and 1 base at J; junction bases unmatched: 5. The germline gives CDR1 SGHRS, CDR2 YFSETQ. The CDR3 runs to 17 residues. CDR3 loop: CASSLTSGGLNTGELFF. The DNA for the CDR3 is TGCGCCAGCAGCCTGACTAGCGGGGGCCTGAACACCGGGGAGCTGTTTTTT.

This chain connects TRBV27 to TRBJ2-5; 10 nucleotides agree with TRBD2. With V trimmed by 8 bases and J by 3 bases, 6 bases remained unmatched. Germline loops: CDR1 MNHEY, CDR2 SMNVEV (reference sequence). CDR3 length equals 14 residues. CDR3 loop: CASRLAGAEETQYF. The CDR3 region has the DNA TGTGCCAGCCGTCTAGCGGGAGCAGAAGAGACCCAGTACTTC.

The chain employs TRBV20-1 and TRBJ2-2, with D hard to call. V gave up 3 bases and J gave up 6 bases, with 8 bases separating them. Germline V gives CDR1 DFQATT, CDR2 SNEGSKA (reference sequence). The CDR3 consists of 12 residues. CDR3 protein: CSASSEPGELFF. The CDR3 DNA sequence: TGCAGTGCTAGTTCAGAACCCGGGGAGCTGTTTTTT.

The V and J genes are TRBV7-2 and TRBJ1-3; a weak D match, TRBD1 (5 bases). Looked up from germline, CDR1 is SGHTA and CDR2 is FQGNSA. The CDR3 spans 15 residues. V lost 3 bases, J lost 2 bases, and 11 bases lay in between. In nucleotides, the CDR3 is TGTGCCAGCAGCTTGCAAGGGGCGACTGGAAACACCATATATTTT. Translated, it gives CASSLQGATGNTIYF.

The chain links TRBV9 to TRBJ1-2; TRBD1 matches 9 bases. The CDR3 extends over 14 amino acids. V lost 4 bases and J lost 4; bases outside the gene matches: 5. CDR1 SGDLS and CDR2 YYNGEE come from the germline V gene. This CDR3 reads CASSLPGQGYGYTF. The CDR3 DNA follows: TGTGCCAGCAGCCTACCGGGACAGGGCTATGGCTACACCTTC.

This chain joins TRBV6-6 and TRBJ2-2; 7 bases map to TRBD2. V lost 7 bases to trimming and J lost 4 bases; unmatched junction nucleotides: 6. CDR3 length equals 14 residues. Germline V gene lookup returns CDR1 MNHNY and CDR2 SVGAGI (reference sequence). The CDR3, as DNA: TGTGCCAGCATCGGGCTAGCGGCCACCGGGGAGCTGTTTTTT. Its translation: CASIGLAATGELFF.